The present entry profiles one T cell receptor (beta chain) with its context. The CDR3 contains 14 residues. V lost 1 base and J 4 bases, leaving 8 bases between the germline ends. CDR1 is MNHNS and CDR2 is SASEGT in the germline V gene. This sample is part of a study of regulatory T cells in long-lasting Graves disease. Time point described: newly diagnosed GD, antithyroid drugs for less than 3 months. Isolated PBMC RNA provided the starting material for the TCR library. CDR3 regions were amplified by Arm-PCR using iRepertoire HTBI primers to build TCR beta libraries. TCRdb re-called the multiplex PCR reads through MiXCR, storing one row per CDR3 protein. The repertoire includes about 540,000 distinct CDR3 sequences, around an eighth of them detected once, and under 10% sits in the top ten. This same sample was also taken into another study, of T cells in Graves' hyperthyroidism and ophthalmopathy. That source notes: The TCR CDR3 first-round RT-PCR relied on the HTBI primer set.

Sample: peripheral blood mononuclear cells (PBMCs), taken at new diagnosis, from a patient treated with antithyroid drugs. The clonotype was recovered from a young man with Graves disease. This sequence joins TRBV6-1 and TRBJ2-1, with D maybe TRBD1 (5 bases). CDR3 nucleotide sequence: TGTGCCAGCAGTGAAGGGGGCCTATACAATGAGCAGTTCTTC. The encoded protein is CASSEGGLYNEQFF.